This entry lists 17 T cell receptor beta chains sequenced from one sample in a study of shared clonotypes between healthy human individuals. The protocol was immunoSEQ multiplex PCR, while the TCRdb copy is restricted to in-frame clones and leaves out a portion. The table has 2 million to 2.5 million clones, 90% to 95% seen once. Input material: naive CD4+ T cells sorted from blood. Subset: CD45RA+ positively selected. These receptors were collected from a man aged 18 to 30 in good health.

The chain uses TRBV28 and TRBJ1-4; D uncertain. The CDR3 length is 15 residues. Germline loops: CDR1 MDHEN, CDR2 SYDVKM. Between the trimmed V and J ends, which lost 4 bases and 4 bases, there was a span of 13 bases. CDR3 loop: CASSSPTPGNEKLFF. The CDR3 region has the DNA TGTGCCAGCAGTTCACCGACACCGGGTAATGAAAAACTGTTTTTT.

The V call is TRBV6-5, the J call TRBJ2-2; a possible D gene is TRBD2 (5 bases). The CDR3 runs to 15 residues. V was shortened by 6 bases and J by 6 bases, with 17 bases between the two germline ends. CDR1 is MNHEY and CDR2 is SVGAGI in the germline V gene. DNA for the CDR3: TGTGCCAGCAGACCTACTCCACTAGGAGCCGGGGAGCTGTTTTTT. Protein: CASRPTPLGAGELFF.

The chain is built from TRBV4-1 and TRBJ2-5; D is undetermined. Germline values: CDR1 MGHRA, CDR2 YSYEKL. Between the trimmed V and J ends, which lost 1 base and 5 bases, there was a span of 8 bases. The CDR3 length is 13 residues. DNA for the CDR3: TGCGCCAGCAGCCAAGTTTTCCGGGAGACCCAGTACTTC. It yields the protein CASSQVFRETQYF.

About this clone itself: The same CDR3 is also encoded by other DNA sequences in this sample. The J gene is TRBJ1-1, the V gene TRBV5-1; no clear D. The CDR3 is made up of 13 amino acids. In germline, CDR1 is SGHRS, CDR2 YFSETQ. Trimming took 0 bases from V and 0 from J, leaving 3 bases between them. CDR3 DNA sequence: TGCGCCAGCAGCTTGGAAATGAACACTGAAGCTTTCTTT. Translating it yields CASSLEMNTEAFF.

This CDR3 reads CASSLLLVDSNQPQHF. The CDR3 DNA is TGTGCCAGCAGCTTACTTCTCGTGGATAGCAATCAGCCCCAGCATTTT. The J gene is TRBJ1-5, the V gene TRBV7-2; no clear D gene. This CDR3 contains 16 residues. Germline-derived CDR1 and CDR2 are SGHTA and FQGNSA. Trimming took off 2 bases at V and 0 bases at J, with 11 bases between the two ends.

In this sample, this clone turned up once. V gene TRBV7-2 combines with J gene TRBJ2-3; 8 bases fit TRBD1. CDR1 and CDR2 (germline): SGHTA, FQGNSA. J gave up 1 base and V 3 bases, and 3 bases lay outside the gene matches. The length of the CDR3 is 15 residues. The CDR3 loop is CASSLDRAGTDTQYF. CDR3 nucleotide sequence: TGTGCCAGCAGCTTGGACAGGGCCGGCACAGATACGCAGTATTTT. Complete variable domain (other parts from reference TRBV7-2 and TRBJ2-3): GAGVSQSPSNKVTEKGKDVELRCDPISGHTALYWYRQSLGQGLEFLIYFQGNSAPDKSGLPSDRFSAERTGGSVSTLTIQRTQQEDSAVYLCASSLDRAGTDTQYFGPGTRLTVL.

The chain has TRBV27 and TRBJ2-7, with 7 nucleotides matching TRBD1. The germline CDR1 and CDR2 sequences are MNHEY and SMNVEV (reference sequence). CDR3 length: 16 amino acids. Germline trimming cut 5 bases from V and 7 bases from J; bases unmatched to any gene: 17. The CDR3 region has the DNA TGTGCCAGCAGTAAATGGACAGGTGCCGTCGAGGGGGAGCAGTACTTC. As protein: CASSKWTGAVEGEQYF.

On this clone itself: Other DNA variants within this sample encode the same CDR3. The chain couples TRBV5-1 to TRBJ2-7; TRBD2 aligns across 12 bases. CDR3 length: 15 amino acids. Germline V gene data show CDR1 as SGHRS and CDR2 as YFSETQ. Trimming cost V 4 bases and J 4 bases; bases outside gene matches: 6. The CDR3 DNA follows: TGCGCCAGCAGCCCGATGACTAGCGGGGGATACGAGCAGTACTTC. Encoded protein: CASSPMTSGGYEQYF.

On this clone: The same CDR3 also results from other DNA sequences found in this sample. This chain links TRBV5-6 with TRBJ2-3; 11 nucleotides line up with TRBD2. The V gene's germline CDR1 is SGHDT and CDR2 YYEEEE. V lost 1 base to trimming and J lost 5 bases; unmatched junction nucleotides: 6. This CDR3 comprises 16 residues. CDR3 nucleotide sequence: TGTGCCAGCAGCTTGAGGCTAGCGGGGGGAATAGATACGCAGTATTTT. Translating gives CASSLRLAGGIDTQYF.

This sequence joins TRBV10-3 and TRBJ2-7; 8 positions match TRBD2. The V gene's germline CDR1 is ENHRY and CDR2 SYGVKD. V gave up 0 bases and J gave up 5 bases; unmatched junction bases: 9. CDR3 size: 16 residues. The CDR3: CAISESLGTSLHEQYF. CDR3 DNA: TGTGCCATCAGTGAGTCCTTAGGGACTAGTCTCCACGAGCAGTACTTC.

This chain joins TRBV5-4 and TRBJ1-1; no definite D call. The CDR3 contains 15 residues. V lost 0 bases to trimming and J lost 4 bases, with 13 bases between them. In germline, CDR1 is SGHNT, CDR2 YYREEE (reference sequence). The CDR3 DNA is TGTGCCAGCAGCTTGGTCAGCGGCAGCCGCACTGAAGCTTTCTTT. It translates to CASSLVSGSRTEAFF.

The rearrangement joins TRBV7-9 to TRBJ1-5; D is uncertain. CDR3 length: 16 residues. Trimming stripped 1 base from V and 9 bases from J, with 19 bases between. Germline loops: CDR1 SEHNR, CDR2 FQNEAQ (reference sequence). The chain's CDR3 is CASSLGVEGTLRPQHF. The CDR3 DNA sequence: TGTGCCAGCAGCTTAGGGGTGGAGGGAACGCTTCGGCCCCAGCATTTT.

This chain joins TRBV30 and TRBJ1-2; the D is unclear. The V and J ends lost 2 bases and 4 bases respectively, with 5 bases between them. This CDR3 comprises 11 residues. Germline CDR1 is GTSNPN and CDR2 is SVGIG (reference sequence). The CDR3 protein is CAWSWTYGYTF. The CDR3 DNA reads as TGTGCCTGGAGTTGGACCTATGGCTACACCTTC.

This chain joins TRBV27 and TRBJ2-3; 8 bases map to TRBD2. Germline V gene data show CDR1 as MNHEY and CDR2 as SMNVEV (reference sequence). After removal of 4 bases from V and 2 bases from J, the junction contained 11 bases not matched to a gene. The CDR3 runs to 17 residues. CDR3 nucleotides: TGTGCCAGCAGTTCCCATCAGCGGGGGCGCTTCACAGATACGCAGTATTTT. This gives the protein CASSSHQRGRFTDTQYF.

The CDR3 DNA follows: TGTGCCTGGAGTGGCGGGAGCGCCGGGAGCGATGAGCAGTTCTTC. It translates to CAWSGGSAGSDEQFF. The V gene is TRBV30, the J gene TRBJ2-1, with TRBD2 identical over 7 bases. V gave up 1 base and J gave up 8 bases; unmatched junction bases: 11. CDR1 is GTSNPN, CDR2 SVGIG, per germline (reference sequence). This CDR3 comprises 15 residues. Full variable domain (missing parts from reference TRBV30 and TRBJ2-1): SQTIHQWPATLVQPVGSPLSLECTVEGTSNPNLYWYRQAAGRGLQLLFYSVGIGQISSEVPQNLSASRPQDRQFILSSKKLLLSDSGFYLCAWSGGSAGSDEQFFGPGTRLTVL.

The rearrangement uses TRBV4-1 and TRBJ1-3, with D unresolved. This CDR3 comprises 17 residues. Germline values: CDR1 MGHRA, CDR2 YSYEKL. V lost 1 base to trimming and J lost 4 bases, with 17 bases between them. Here the CDR3 reads CASSQVPALGGGNTIYF. In nucleotides, the CDR3 is TGCGCCAGCAGCCAAGTACCGGCACTCGGCGGGGGAAACACCATATATTTT.

This chain links TRBV5-8 with TRBJ2-3; possibly TRBD1 or TRBD2 for D (5 bases each). CDR1 and CDR2 from the germline V gene are SGHTS and YDEGEE. V lost 2 bases and J lost 6, with 13 bases in between. CDR3 size: 14 residues. The CDR3 spells CASSFRDPRDTQYF. CDR3 DNA sequence: TGTGCCAGCAGCTTCAGGGACCCGCGGGATACGCAGTATTTT.